Shown below are 5 T cell receptor beta chains from a single sample sequenced in a study of T cell responses to AZD1222 COVID-19 vaccine. Profiled with immunoSEQ multiplex PCR; TCRdb holds only in-frame clones, not every one. The sample holds over 110,000 clones, about 92% seen once. Specimen: peripheral blood, collected on day 0 of AZD1222 vaccination. These receptor sequences come from an adult in good health.

V gene TRBV5-1 combines with J gene TRBJ1-2; D is ambiguous. This CDR3 is 14 amino acids long. V shed 0 bases and J shed 0 bases, with 6 bases lying between them. In germline, CDR1 is SGHRS, CDR2 YFSETQ. CDR3 region: CASSLADTNYGYTF. Written as DNA, the CDR3 is TGCGCCAGCAGCTTGGCCGACACTAACTATGGCTACACCTTC.

The chain joins TRBV19 to TRBJ1-4; D unresolved. The V end lost 9 bases, the J end lost 4 bases, and 9 bases lay between the germline ends. Germline V gene sequence: CDR1 LNHDA, CDR2 SQIVND (reference sequence). The CDR3 length is 12 residues. The CDR3 loop is CASSPDNEKLFF. CDR3 bases: TGTGCCAGCAGCCCTGATAATGAAAAACTGTTTTTT.

The CDR3 DNA reads as TGTGCCAGCAGTTACTCGGCTCTGGGTAATAATGAAAAACTGTTTTTT. Its translation is CASSYSALGNNEKLFF. This chain uses TRBV6-5 with TRBJ1-4, with unresolved D. Trimming cost V 0 bases and J 4 bases, with 12 bases left between them. This CDR3 has 16 amino acids. Germline V gives CDR1 MNHEY, CDR2 SVGAGI.

J is TRBJ1-5 and V is TRBV12-3 or TRBV12-4; D not resolved. This CDR3 comprises 11 residues. Trimming took off 5 bases at V and 9 bases at J, with 8 bases between the two ends. CDR3 DNA sequence: TGTGCCAGCAGTCGAGCTGGGCCCCAGCATTTT. It encodes CASSRAGPQHF.

The V call is TRBV6-5, the J call TRBJ2-1; D not resolved. Deletions cut 0 bases from V and 3 bases from J, with 12 bases between. The germline V gene encodes CDR1 MNHEY and CDR2 SVGAGI. CDR3 length equals 16 residues. As DNA, the CDR3 is TGTGCCAGCAGTTACTCGCCCAACCCCTACTACAATGAGCAGTTCTTC. Encoded protein: CASSYSPNPYYNEQFF.